Each of the 17 T cell receptor beta chains below was sequenced from the same sample in a study of post-analysis software for immune sequencing data. Researchers reported that TCR beta cDNA libraries carried unique molecular identifiers. TCRdb reprocessed the PCR reads with MiXCR, giving one entry per CDR3 protein. The data show about 770,000 distinct CDR3 sequences, 46% seen once. Their target antigens are unknown. Study observations and caveats: Five or six TRBV segments were more frequent in patients than controls; TRBV5-6, TRBV5-1 and TRBV20-1 belonged to this group.

Sequenced input: blood. The receptors originated from a girl between 5 and 17 years old with multiple sclerosis.

The CDR3 here is CASSLRSGSGRHEQYF. CDR3 nucleotide sequence: TGTGCCAGCAGTTTACGATCGGGTAGCGGGAGGCACGAGCAGTACTTC. The V and J genes are TRBV27 and TRBJ2-7; 10 bases align to TRBD2. V was clipped by 2 bases and J by 5 bases; unmatched bases: 9. Germline V gives CDR1 MNHEY, CDR2 SMNVEV (reference sequence). CDR3 size: 16 residues.

V is TRBV12-3 or TRBV12-4 and J is TRBJ2-7; 7 bases match TRBD2. This CDR3 has 14 residues. J gave up 2 bases and V 3 bases, and 4 bases lay outside the gene matches. CDR3 loop: CASSLRGTPYEQYF. For the CDR3, the DNA is TGTGCCAGCAGTTTGCGGGGGACCCCCTACGAGCAGTACTTC.

The V call is TRBV10-3, the J call TRBJ2-5; 11 nucleotides match TRBD1. Germline loops: CDR1 ENHRY, CDR2 SYGVKD. The CDR3 loop spans 14 amino acids. The J segment lost 4 bases and the V segment lost 6 bases, leaving 4 bases of the junction unmatched. Here the CDR3 DNA reads TGTGCCATCAGGGACAGGGGGCAGTCAGAGACCCAGTACTTC. Its translation is CAIRDRGQSETQYF.

This chain uses TRBV20-1 with TRBJ2-1; D is unclear. The CDR3 length is 12 residues. The ends were cut back, 1 base at V and 6 bases at J, with 7 bases in the middle. CDR1 is DFQATT and CDR2 is SNEGSKA in the germline V gene (reference sequence). CDR3 region: CSARVMVNEQFF. DNA of the CDR3: TGCAGTGCTAGAGTGATGGTCAATGAGCAGTTCTTC.

The chain combines TRBV2 with TRBJ2-7; 9 nucleotides match TRBD2. V was clipped by 6 bases and J by 2 bases; unmatched bases: 14. This CDR3 has 17 residues. Germline CDR1 and CDR2: SNHLY and FYNNEI. For the CDR3, the DNA is TGTGCCAGCAGCGCTTTCCCGCCGCGGGAGGGCCCCTACGAGCAGTACTTC. This sequence encodes CASSAFPPREGPYEQYF.

This chain connects TRBV7-2 to TRBJ2-6, with a possible D match to TRBD2 (6 bases). The length of the CDR3 is 17 residues. Germline V lookup: CDR1 SGHTA, CDR2 FQGNSA. V gave up 2 bases and J gave up 1 base, with 12 bases separating them. The CDR3 loop reads CASSLTAAGSGANVLTF. CDR3 sequence (DNA): TGTGCCAGCAGCTTAACAGCGGCGGGGTCTGGGGCCAACGTCCTGACTTTC.

This clonotype was seen only a few times. This chain connects TRBV9 to TRBJ2-5; TRBD2 matches 7 bases. Per germline, CDR1 SGDLS and CDR2 YYNGEE. V shed 1 base and J 1 base; nucleotides not matched to a gene: 4. The CDR3 spans 15 residues. This CDR3 is CASSVLPSGQETQYF. The CDR3 nucleotides read TGTGCCAGCAGCGTACTTCCTAGCGGCCAAGAGACCCAGTACTTC. The full variable domain, completed using reference TRBV9 and TRBJ2-5, is DSGVTQTPKHLITATGQRVTLRCSPRSGDLSVYWYQQSLDQGLQFLIQYYNGEERAKGNILERFSAQQFPDLHSELNLSSLELGDSALYFCASSVLPSGQETQYFGPGTRLLVL.

This clonotype was seen at least ten times. This rearrangement joins TRBV7-9 to TRBJ2-3; 10 bases fit TRBD2. CDR3 length: 17 residues. Germline CDR1 is SEHNR and CDR2 is FQNEAQ (reference sequence). The ends lost 3 bases at V and 6 bases at J; junction bases unmatched: 12. CDR3 sequence (DNA): TGTGCCAGCAGCTTCCCACAGACAGCGGGAGGGTTCGATACGCAGTATTTT. This translates into CASSFPQTAGGFDTQYF.

V gene TRBV5-1 combines with J gene TRBJ2-5, with D possibly being TRBD2 (6 bases). Trimming removed 0 bases at V and 4 bases at J, with 25 bases between. CDR3 length equals 19 residues. Germline CDR1 SGHRS, CDR2 YFSETQ. As DNA, the CDR3 is TGCGCCAGCAGCTTGGCCCCAGGGACTTCGACTAGGTTCCCAGAGACCCAGTACTTC. Amino acids: CASSLAPGTSTRFPETQYF.

The chain combines TRBV5-6 with TRBJ2-1; unclear D gene. Trimming removed 0 bases from V and 5 bases from J, with 12 bases in between. Germline CDR1 and CDR2: SGHDT and YYEEEE. There are 15 residues in the CDR3. Here the CDR3 DNA reads TGTGCCAGCAGCTTGGAACTGGAATATAACAATGAGCAGTTCTTC. Encoded protein: CASSLELEYNNEQFF.

V is TRBV18 and J is TRBJ2-7, with TRBD1 identical over 7 bases. This CDR3 spans 13 amino acids. V lost 5 bases, J lost 2 bases, and 3 bases stayed unmatched. Germline CDR1 KGHSH, CDR2 LQKENI. In nucleotides, the CDR3 is TGTGCCAGCTCAGGACAGGCGGCCTACGAGCAGTACTTC. Amino acids: CASSGQAAYEQYF.

As concerns this clonotype: A junction end diverges from the germline sequence, so it may reflect a read error. V and J are TRBV25-1 and TRBJ2-7; D call uncertain. The CDR3 contains 13 residues. Germline V gives CDR1 MGHDK, CDR2 SYGVNS. The CDR3 sequence is CASSGKVTNEQYF. CDR3 DNA: TGTGCCAGCAGTGGCAAGGTAACCAACGAGCAGTACTTT.

This clonotype has just one count. Since a much larger clone is just one base distant, this may be a read error. The V call is TRBV7-2, the J call TRBJ2-1, with TRBD2 matching over 11 bases. The CDR3 has 17 residues. J gave up 10 bases and V 1 base, and 12 bases lay outside the gene matches. The germline CDR1 and CDR2 sequences are SGHTA and FQGNSA. The CDR3 DNA follows: TGTGCCAGCAGCTTAGTCCCTAGCGGGAGGTCACCAGGCGAGCAGTTCTTC. It is translated as CASSLVPSGRSPGEQFF. Drawing the rest from reference TRBV7-2 and TRBJ2-1, the complete variable domain is GAGVSQSPSNKVTEKGKDVELRCDPISGHTALYWYRQSLGQGLEFLIYFQGNSAPDKSGLPSDRFSAERTGGSVSTLTIQRTQQEDSAVYLCASSLVPSGRSPGEQFFGPGTRLTVL.

This clonotype has only a few counts. The CDR3, as DNA: TGTGCCAGCAGTCCGGGCTCTGACTACAATGAGCAGTTCTTC. This translates into CASSPGSDYNEQFF. This chain connects TRBV12-3 or TRBV12-4 to TRBJ2-1; D gene unclear. CDR3 size: 14 residues. The V gene lost 5 bases and the J gene lost 3 bases, with 11 bases spanning the gap.

This CDR3 is CSVARTGKEETQYF. The CDR3 DNA is TGCAGCGTTGCCCGGACAGGAAAGGAAGAGACCCAGTACTTC. The V and J genes are TRBV29-1 and TRBJ2-5, with 7 nucleotides matching TRBD1. Losses at the gene ends were 4 bases for V and 3 bases for J; bases not matched to a gene: 8. Looked up from germline, CDR1 is SQVTM and CDR2 is ANQGSEA. The CDR3 has 14 residues.

The J gene is TRBJ1-5, the V gene TRBV7-9; D possibly corresponds to TRBD1 (6 bases). The CDR3 consists of 16 residues. The V end lost 1 base, the J end lost 2 bases, and 12 bases lay between the germline ends. The V gene's germline CDR1 is SEHNR and CDR2 FQNEAQ (reference sequence). CDR3 nucleotides: TGTGCCAGCAGCTTAGGGGCACAGGGAGGCAATCAGCCCCAGCATTTT. Residues: CASSLGAQGGNQPQHF.

The gene calls are TRBV5-1 and TRBJ2-1, with 8 bases lining up with TRBD2. V gave up 0 bases and J gave up 4 bases; unmatched junction bases: 6. The CDR3 sequence is 16 residues long. Germline CDR1 and CDR2: SGHRS and YFSETQ. The CDR3 DNA follows: TGCGCCAGCAGCTTGGATCCAGCGGGAGTTTACAATGAGCAGTTCTTC. Translated, it gives CASSLDPAGVYNEQFF.